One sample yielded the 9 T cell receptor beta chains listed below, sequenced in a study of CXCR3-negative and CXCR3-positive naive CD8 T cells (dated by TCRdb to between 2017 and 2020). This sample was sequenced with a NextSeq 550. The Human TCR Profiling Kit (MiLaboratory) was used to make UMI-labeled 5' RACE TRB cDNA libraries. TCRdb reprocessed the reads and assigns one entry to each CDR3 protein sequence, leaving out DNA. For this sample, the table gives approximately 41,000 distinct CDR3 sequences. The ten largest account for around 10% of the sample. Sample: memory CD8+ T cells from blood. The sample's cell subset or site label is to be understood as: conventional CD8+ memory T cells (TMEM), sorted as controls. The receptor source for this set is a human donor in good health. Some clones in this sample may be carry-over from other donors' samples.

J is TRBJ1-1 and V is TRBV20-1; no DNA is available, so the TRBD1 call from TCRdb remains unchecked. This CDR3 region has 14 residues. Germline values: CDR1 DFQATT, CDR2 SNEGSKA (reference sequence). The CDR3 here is CSARGQGLPWEAFF.

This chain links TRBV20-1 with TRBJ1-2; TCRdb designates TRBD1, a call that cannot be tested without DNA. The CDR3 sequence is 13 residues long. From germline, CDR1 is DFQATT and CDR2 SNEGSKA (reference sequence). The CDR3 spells CSARTGGDYGYTF.

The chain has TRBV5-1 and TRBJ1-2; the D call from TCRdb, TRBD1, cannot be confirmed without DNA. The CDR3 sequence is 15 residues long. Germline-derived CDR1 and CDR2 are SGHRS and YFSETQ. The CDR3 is CASSLIGPGDYGYTF. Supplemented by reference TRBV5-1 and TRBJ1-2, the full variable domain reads KAGVTQTPRYLIKTRGQQVTLSCSPISGHRSVSWYQQTPGQGLQFLFEYFSETQRNKGNFPGRFSGRQFSNSRSEMNVSTLELGDSALYLCASSLIGPGDYGYTFGSGTRLTVV.

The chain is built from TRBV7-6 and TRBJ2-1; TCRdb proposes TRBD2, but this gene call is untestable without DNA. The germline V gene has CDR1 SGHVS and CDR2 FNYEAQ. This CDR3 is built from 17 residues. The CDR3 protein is CASSLVVLAELNNEQFF.

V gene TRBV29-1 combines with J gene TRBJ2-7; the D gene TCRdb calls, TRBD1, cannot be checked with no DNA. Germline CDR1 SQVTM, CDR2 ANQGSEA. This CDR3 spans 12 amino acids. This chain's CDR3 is CSVALSGYEQYF.

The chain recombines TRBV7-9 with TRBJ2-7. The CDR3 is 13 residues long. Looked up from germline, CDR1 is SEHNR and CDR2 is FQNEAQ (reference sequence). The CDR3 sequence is CASTRGSSYEQYF. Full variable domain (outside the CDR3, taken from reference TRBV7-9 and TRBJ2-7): DTGVSQNPRHKITKRGQNVTFRCDPISEHNRLYWYRQTLGQGPEFLTYFQNEAQLEKSRLLSDRFSAERPKGSFSTLEIQRTEQGDSAMYLCASTRGSSYEQYFGPGTRLTVT.

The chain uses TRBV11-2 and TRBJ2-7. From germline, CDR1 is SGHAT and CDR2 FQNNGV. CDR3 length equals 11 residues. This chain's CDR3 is CASTSSYEQYF. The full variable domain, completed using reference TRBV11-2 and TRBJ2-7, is EAGVAQSPRYKIIEKRQSVAFWCNPISGHATLYWYQQILGQGPKLLIQFQNNGVVDDSQLPKDRFSAERLKGVDSTLKIQPAKLEDSAVYLCASTSSYEQYFGPGTRLTVT.

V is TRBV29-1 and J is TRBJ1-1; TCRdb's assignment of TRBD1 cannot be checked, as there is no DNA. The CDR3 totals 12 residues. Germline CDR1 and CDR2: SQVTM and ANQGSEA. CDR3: CSVRRTDLEAFF. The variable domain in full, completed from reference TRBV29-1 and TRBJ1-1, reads SAVISQKPSRDICQRGTSLTIQCQVDSQVTMMFWYRQQPGQSLTLIATANQGSEATYESGFVIDKFPISRPNLTFSTLTVSNMSPEDSSIYLCSVRRTDLEAFFGQGTRLTVV.

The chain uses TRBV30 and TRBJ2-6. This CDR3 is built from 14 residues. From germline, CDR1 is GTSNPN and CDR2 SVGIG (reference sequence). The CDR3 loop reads CAWAEGSGANVLTF.